At least ten counts were recorded for the clone carrying this T cell receptor (beta chain). This sample stems from a study of spatial heterogeneity in lung cancer. The study tagged each TCR cDNA molecule with a unique molecular identifier. TCRdb ran MiXCR on the 5' RACE reads and lists one entry per CDR3 protein. The profile shows about 10,000 distinct CDR3 sequences, roughly 5.5% of them singletons. The CDR3 covers 13 residues. The germline gives CDR1 SGHTA, CDR2 FQGNSA. V lost 0 bases, J lost 1 base, and 3 bases lay in between. The time point denotes: sample taken at primary tumor resection. Unsorted tumor, nontumor lung tissue or cryopreserved PBMC supplied the whole RNA. About 73 TRACERx patients with early, untreated non-small cell lung cancer donated samples.

This sample comprised PBMCs, obtained at surgery. The TCR originated in a male donor with early-stage non-small cell lung cancer. This chain connects TRBV7-2 to TRBJ2-5; D is ambiguous. The CDR3 nucleotides read TGTGCCAGCAGCTTAGCGGTCCAAGAGACCCAGTACTTC. It codes for CASSLAVQETQYF.